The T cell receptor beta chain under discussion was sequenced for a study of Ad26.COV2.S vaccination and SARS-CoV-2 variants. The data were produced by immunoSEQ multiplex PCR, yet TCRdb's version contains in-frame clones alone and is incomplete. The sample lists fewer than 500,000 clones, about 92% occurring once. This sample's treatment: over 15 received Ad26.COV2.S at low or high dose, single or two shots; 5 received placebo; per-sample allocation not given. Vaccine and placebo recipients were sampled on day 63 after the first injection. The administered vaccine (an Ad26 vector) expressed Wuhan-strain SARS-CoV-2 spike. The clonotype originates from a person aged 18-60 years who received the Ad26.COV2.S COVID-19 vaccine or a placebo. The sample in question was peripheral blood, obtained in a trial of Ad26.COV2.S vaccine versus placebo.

The CDR3 sequence: CASSPLGGANTGELFF. The CDR3, as DNA: TGTGCCAGCTCACCACTGGGCGGGGCGAACACCGGGGAGCTGTTTTTT. The chain carries TRBV18 and TRBJ2-2, with a tentative D call TRBD2 (6 bases). CDR3 length: 16 amino acids. Germline V gives CDR1 KGHSH, CDR2 LQKENI. V gave up 1 base and J gave up 0 bases, with 9 bases separating them. The full variable domain, with the rest looked up from reference TRBV18 and TRBJ2-2, is NAGVMQNPRHLVRRRGQEARLRCSPMKGHSHVYWYRQLPEEGLKFMVYLQKENIIDESGMPKERFSAEFPKEGPSILRIQQVVRGDSAAYFCASSPLGGANTGELFFGEGSRLTVL.